This TCR beta chain was documented in a study of cytomegalovirus exposure and HLA in healthy donors. PCR used 60 Vbeta primers and 13 Jbeta primers. The repertoire was sequenced with immunoSEQ multiplex PCR; TCRdb's copy has only in-frame clones and lacks some. The sample has fewer than 100,000 clones, about two thirds seen once; the top ten hold around 1.3%. Germline loops: CDR1 SGHTS, CDR2 YDEGEE. The CDR3 has 14 residues. The ends were cut back, 4 bases at V and 1 base at J, with 11 bases in the middle. The sequence was obtained from a female donor in good health and CMV-seronegative. Sequenced sample: PBMCs. The chain joins TRBV5-8 to TRBJ1-1, with D perhaps TRBD1 (5 bases). The CDR3 here is CASSPDDRNTEAFF. The CDR3, as DNA: TGTGCCAGCAGCCCCGACGACAGGAACACTGAAGCTTTCTTT.